One T cell receptor (beta chain) is described in this entry. The V end lost 1 base, the J end lost 5 bases, and 15 bases lay between the germline ends. CDR3 size: 14 residues. CDR1 and CDR2 from the germline V gene are GTSNPN and SVGIG (reference sequence). These data come from a study of blood T cell repertoires in COVID-19. Study-level background: PBMCs, B-cell-depleted T cells, or T cells were the source of the cDNA or gDNA that made up the material.

TCRdb's copy holds only in-frame clones and misses some; the assay was immunoSEQ multiplex PCR. The table records about 80,000 clones, around 89% of them present only once. The rearrangement uses TRBV30 and TRBJ2-7, with D possibly being TRBD2 (5 bases). The sequenced material came from peripheral blood. This receptor was obtained from a woman of 80 years or more with active or convalescent COVID-19. The chain's CDR3 is CAWSAAGPGNEQYF. The DNA of the CDR3 is TGTGCCTGGAGTGCAGCAGGACCGGGGAACGAGCAGTACTTC.